These 8 T cell receptor beta chains share one sample of origin, sequenced in a study of shared clonotypes between healthy human individuals. Measured with immunoSEQ multiplex PCR; TCRdb has only the in-frame clones, and not every one. The sample records about 1.1 million clones, 60% to 85% being singletons. The source material was memory CD4+ T cells from PBMCs. The sample's subset: CD45RA-negative fraction. The receptors shown here come from a man aged 18 to 30 in good health. Some clones in this sample may be carry-over from other donors' samples.

V and J are TRBV4-1 and TRBJ2-3; 8 bases are shared with TRBD1. The length of the CDR3 is 15 residues. Germline V CDR1 and CDR2: MGHRA, YSYEKL. The V gene end was trimmed by 6 bases and the J gene end by 3 bases; junction bases not matched to a gene: 8. Here the CDR3 DNA reads TGCGCCAGCAGACGCAGGGACAGGCATACAGATACGCAGTATTTT. Its translation is CASRRRDRHTDTQYF.

This clone has at least ten counts. The J gene is TRBJ1-1, the V gene TRBV7-2, with a possible D match to TRBD1 (5 bases). Germline V lookup: CDR1 SGHTA, CDR2 FQGNSA. This CDR3 spans 14 amino acids. The V and J ends lost 3 bases and 1 base respectively, with 9 bases between them. The CDR3: CASSLNQGNTEAFF. The CDR3 DNA follows: TGTGCCAGCAGCTTGAACCAGGGGAACACTGAAGCTTTCTTT.

V is TRBV4-1 and J is TRBJ1-2, with D possibly matching TRBD1 (5 bases). The CDR3 loop spans 15 amino acids. Germline V CDR1 and CDR2: MGHRA, YSYEKL. Trimming took off 1 base at V and 6 bases at J, with 15 bases between the two ends. The CDR3 reads CASSQGAQGTHGYTF. The CDR3 nucleotides are TGCGCCAGCAGCCAAGGTGCCCAGGGAACCCATGGCTACACCTTC.

This rearrangement joins TRBV7-3 to TRBJ2-7; D might be TRBD1 (5 bases). Germline CDR1 and CDR2: SGHTA and FQGTGA. This CDR3 comprises 14 residues. V was pared by 3 bases and J by 4 bases, with 13 bases between. The DNA for the CDR3 is TGTGCCAGCAGCTTGGATGCTGGGGCTTACGAGCAGTACTTC. Translation gives CASSLDAGAYEQYF.

This clone was counted only a few times. The chain uses TRBV18 and TRBJ2-3, with D tentatively TRBD2 (5 bases). From germline, CDR1 is KGHSH and CDR2 LQKENI. The V gene lost 0 bases and the J gene lost 2 bases, with 15 bases spanning the gap. CDR3 size: 17 residues. For the CDR3, the DNA is TGTGCCAGCTCACCACCACTATCAGCGGATAACACAGATACGCAGTATTTT. Translating it yields CASSPPLSADNTDTQYF.

The chain combines TRBV9 with TRBJ2-3; the match to TRBD2 covers 9 bases. V gave up 2 bases and J gave up 8 bases; unmatched junction bases: 9. The germline V gene has CDR1 SGDLS and CDR2 YYNGEE. The CDR3 runs to 15 residues. In DNA form, the CDR3 reads TGTGCCAGCAGCGTTAGCGGGAGTGGATTGGTTACGCAGTATTTT. Residues: CASSVSGSGLVTQYF. Full variable domain (outside the CDR3, taken from reference TRBV9 and TRBJ2-3): DSGVTQTPKHLITATGQRVTLRCSPRSGDLSVYWYQQSLDQGLQFLIQYYNGEERAKGNILERFSAQQFPDLHSELNLSSLELGDSALYFCASSVSGSGLVTQYFGPGTRLTVL.

The chain is built from TRBV18 and TRBJ1-5; D remains unclear. Per the germline V gene, CDR1 is KGHSH and CDR2 is LQKENI. Trimming removed 2 bases from V and 2 bases from J, with 7 bases in between. This CDR3 is built from 14 residues. CDR3 residues: CASSPLQGNQPQHF. CDR3 DNA: TGTGCCAGCTCACCATTACAAGGCAATCAGCCCCAGCATTTT. The variable domain in full, with the rest retrieved from reference TRBV18 and TRBJ1-5, is NAGVMQNPRHLVRRRGQEARLRCSPMKGHSHVYWYRQLPEEGLKFMVYLQKENIIDESGMPKERFSAEFPKEGPSILRIQQVVRGDSAAYFCASSPLQGNQPQHFGDGTRLSIL.

This chain uses TRBV6-5 with TRBJ2-7, with 7 bases fitting TRBD2. From germline, CDR1 is MNHEY and CDR2 SVGAGI. This CDR3 region has 15 residues. The ends lost 0 bases at V and 1 base at J; junction bases unmatched: 3. The CDR3 reads CASSYSGGGSYEQYF. DNA of the CDR3: TGTGCCAGCAGTTACTCGGGCGGGGGTTCCTACGAGCAGTACTTC.